Included here is one TCR beta chain sequence, with context. This CDR3 spans 16 amino acids. The germline V gene encodes CDR1 SGHRS and CDR2 YFSETQ. This sample is drawn from a study of T cells expressing NK-cell markers. Study background: Sorted CD3+CD56+NKG2C+, CD3+CD56+NKG2C- and CD3+CD56-NKG2C+ T cells supplied TCR beta repertoires. Among the eight sequenced donors, seven tested HCMV-seropositive and one tested seronegative.

5'RACE template switching with UMIs produced the TCR beta cDNA. With the 5' RACE reads reprocessed, TCRdb shows one record per CDR3 protein and no DNA. The sample table sets out some 150,000 distinct CDR3 sequences. The sample comprised blood T cells: a sorted CD56 or NKG2C T cell subset, CD4+ or CD8+ T cells, or bulk PBMC T cells (not recorded which). The TCR comes from a man between 18 and 35 years old in good health. The J gene is TRBJ2-5, the V gene TRBV5-1; the TRBD1 assignment by TCRdb is unverifiable without DNA. The CDR3 spells CASSLEPWGSQETQYF.